This T cell receptor beta chain was observed in a study of identical twins. The CDR3 runs to 13 residues. Between the trimmed V and J ends, which lost 3 bases and 7 bases, there was a span of 10 bases. One entry per CDR3 protein, called by TCRdb with MiXCR from the 5' RACE reads. This sample has hundreds of thousands of distinct CDR3 sequences, with 15% to 20% found just once. This sample was shared with a second study, whose subject was T cells expressing NK-cell markers.

This receptor was obtained from a woman in her late teens or twenties in good health. V is TRBV12-3 or TRBV12-4 and J is TRBJ2-4; TRBD1 or TRBD2 may be the D gene (5 bases each). Sequencing was performed on PBMCs. The CDR3 is CASSFGGLNIQYF. CDR3 bases: TGTGCCAGCAGTTTTGGGGGTCTTAACATTCAGTACTTC.